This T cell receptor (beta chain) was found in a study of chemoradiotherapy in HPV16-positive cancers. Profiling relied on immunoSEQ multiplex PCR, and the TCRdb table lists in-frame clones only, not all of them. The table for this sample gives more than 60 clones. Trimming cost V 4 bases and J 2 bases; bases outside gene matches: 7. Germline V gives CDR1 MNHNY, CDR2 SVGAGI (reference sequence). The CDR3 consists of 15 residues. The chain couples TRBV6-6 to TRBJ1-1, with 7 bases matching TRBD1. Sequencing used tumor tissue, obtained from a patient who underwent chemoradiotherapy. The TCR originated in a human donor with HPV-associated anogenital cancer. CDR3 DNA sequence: TGTGCCAGCAGTTCAGGCGGGACAGCCAACACTGAAGCTTTCTTT. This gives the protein CASSSGGTANTEAFF.